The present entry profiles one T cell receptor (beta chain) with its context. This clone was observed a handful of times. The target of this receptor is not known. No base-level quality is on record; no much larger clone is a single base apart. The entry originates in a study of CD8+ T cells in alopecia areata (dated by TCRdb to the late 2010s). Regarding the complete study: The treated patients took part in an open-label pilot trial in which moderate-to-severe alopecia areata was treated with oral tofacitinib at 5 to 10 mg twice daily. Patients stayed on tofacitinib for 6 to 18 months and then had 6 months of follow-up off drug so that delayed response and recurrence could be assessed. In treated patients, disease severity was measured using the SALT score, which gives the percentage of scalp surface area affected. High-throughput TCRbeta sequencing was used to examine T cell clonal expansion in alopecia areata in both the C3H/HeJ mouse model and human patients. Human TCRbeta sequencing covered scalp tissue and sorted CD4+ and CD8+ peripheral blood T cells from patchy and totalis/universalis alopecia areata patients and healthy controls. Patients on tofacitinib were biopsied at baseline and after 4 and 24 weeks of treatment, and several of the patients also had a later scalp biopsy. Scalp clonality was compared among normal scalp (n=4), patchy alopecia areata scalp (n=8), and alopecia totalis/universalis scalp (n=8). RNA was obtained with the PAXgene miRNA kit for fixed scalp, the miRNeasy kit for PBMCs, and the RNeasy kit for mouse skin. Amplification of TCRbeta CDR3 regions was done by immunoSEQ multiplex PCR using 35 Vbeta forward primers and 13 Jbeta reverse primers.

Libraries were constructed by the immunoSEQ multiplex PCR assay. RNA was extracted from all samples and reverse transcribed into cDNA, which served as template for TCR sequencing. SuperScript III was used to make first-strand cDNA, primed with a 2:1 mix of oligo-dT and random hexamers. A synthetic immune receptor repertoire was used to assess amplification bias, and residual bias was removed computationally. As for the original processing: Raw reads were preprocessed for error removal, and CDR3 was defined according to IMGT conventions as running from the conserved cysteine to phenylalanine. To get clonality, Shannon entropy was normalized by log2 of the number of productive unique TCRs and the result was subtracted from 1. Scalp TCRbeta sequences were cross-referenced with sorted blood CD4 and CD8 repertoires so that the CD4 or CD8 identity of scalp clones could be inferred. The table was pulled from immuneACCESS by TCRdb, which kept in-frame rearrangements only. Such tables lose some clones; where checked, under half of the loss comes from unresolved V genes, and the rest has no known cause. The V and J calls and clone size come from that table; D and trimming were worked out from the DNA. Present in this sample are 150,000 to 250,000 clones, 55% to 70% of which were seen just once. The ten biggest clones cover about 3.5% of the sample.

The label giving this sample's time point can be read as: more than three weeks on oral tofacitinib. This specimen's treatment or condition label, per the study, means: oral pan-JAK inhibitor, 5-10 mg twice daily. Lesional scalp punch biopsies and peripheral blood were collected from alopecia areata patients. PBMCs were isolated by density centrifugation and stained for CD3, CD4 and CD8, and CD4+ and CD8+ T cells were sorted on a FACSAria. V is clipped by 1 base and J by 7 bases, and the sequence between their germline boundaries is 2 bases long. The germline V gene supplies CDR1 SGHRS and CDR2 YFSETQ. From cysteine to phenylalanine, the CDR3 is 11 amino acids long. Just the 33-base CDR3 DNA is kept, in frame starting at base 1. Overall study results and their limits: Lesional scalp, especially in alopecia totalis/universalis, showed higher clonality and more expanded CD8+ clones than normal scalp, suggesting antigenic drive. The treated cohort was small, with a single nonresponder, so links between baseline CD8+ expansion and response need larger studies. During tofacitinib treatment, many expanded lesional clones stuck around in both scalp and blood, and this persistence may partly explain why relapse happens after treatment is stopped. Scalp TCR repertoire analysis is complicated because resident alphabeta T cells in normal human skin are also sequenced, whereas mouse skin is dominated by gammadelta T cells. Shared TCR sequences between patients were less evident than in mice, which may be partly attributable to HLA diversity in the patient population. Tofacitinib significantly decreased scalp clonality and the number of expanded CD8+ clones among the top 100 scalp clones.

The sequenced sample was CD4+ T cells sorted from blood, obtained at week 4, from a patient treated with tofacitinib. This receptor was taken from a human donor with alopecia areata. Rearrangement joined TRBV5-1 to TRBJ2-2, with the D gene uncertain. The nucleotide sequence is TGCGCCAGCAGCTTGAACGGGGAGCTGTTTTTT. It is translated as CASSLNGELFF. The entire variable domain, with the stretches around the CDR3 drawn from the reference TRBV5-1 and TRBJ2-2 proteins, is KAGVTQTPRYLIKTRGQQVTLSCSPISGHRSVSWYQQTPGQGLQFLFEYFSETQRNKGNFPGRFSGRQFSNSRSEMNVSTLELGDSALYLCASSLNGELFFGEGSRLTVL.